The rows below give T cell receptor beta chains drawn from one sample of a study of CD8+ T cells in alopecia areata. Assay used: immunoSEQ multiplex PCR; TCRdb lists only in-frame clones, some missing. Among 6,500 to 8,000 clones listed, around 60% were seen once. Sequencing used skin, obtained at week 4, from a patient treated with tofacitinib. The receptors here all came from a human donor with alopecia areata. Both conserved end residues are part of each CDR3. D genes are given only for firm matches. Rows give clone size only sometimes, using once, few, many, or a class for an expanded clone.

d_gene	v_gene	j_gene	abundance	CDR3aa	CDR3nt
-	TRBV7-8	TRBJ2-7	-	CASRFGGDDYEQYF	TGTGCCAGCAGGTTTGGAGGGGACGACTACGAGCAGTACTTC
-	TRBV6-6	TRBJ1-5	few	CASRSQGPRQPQHF	TGTGCCAGCCGCTCACAGGGTCCTAGACAGCCCCAGCATTTT
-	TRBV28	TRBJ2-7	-	CASRLEGEQYF	TGTGCCAGCAGACTAGAGGGAGAGCAGTACTTC
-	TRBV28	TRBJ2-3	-	CASVRGYTDTQYF	TGTGCCAGCGTCAGGGGTTACACAGATACGCAGTATTTT
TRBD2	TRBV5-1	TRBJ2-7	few	CASSLMVLAGGKNEQYF	TGCGCCAGCAGCTTGATGGTGCTAGCGGGAGGGAAGAACGAGCAGTACTTC
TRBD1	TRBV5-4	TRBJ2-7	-	CASSLSGGENEQYF	TGTGCCAGCAGCTTGTCAGGGGGTGAAAACGAGCAGTACTTC
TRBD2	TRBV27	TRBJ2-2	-	CASSLSAGGPGELFF	TGTGCCAGCAGTTTATCCGCGGGAGGGCCCGGGGAGCTGTTTTTT
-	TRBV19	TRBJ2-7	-	CASSISGFEPYEQYF	TGTGCCAGTAGTATATCAGGGTTTGAGCCCTACGAGCAGTACTTC
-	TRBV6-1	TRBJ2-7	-	CASSGQAAGRLEQYF	TGTGCCAGCAGTGGACAGGCGGCTGGGAGGCTCGAGCAGTACTTC
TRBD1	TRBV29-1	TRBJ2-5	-	CSGDRGTQETQYF	TGCAGCGGGGACAGGGGGACTCAAGAGACCCAGTACTTC
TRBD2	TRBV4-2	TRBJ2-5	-	CASSPGMTSGGQETQYF	TGTGCCAGCAGCCCGGGGATGACTAGCGGGGGGCAAGAGACCCAGTACTTC
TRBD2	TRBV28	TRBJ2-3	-	CASRPTSASGTDTQYF	TGTGCCAGCCGACCGACTAGCGCCTCAGGCACAGATACGCAGTATTTT
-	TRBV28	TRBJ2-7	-	CASSLVWEGAYEQYF	TGTGCCAGCAGTTTAGTGTGGGAGGGGGCCTACGAGCAGTACTTC
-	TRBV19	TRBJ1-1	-	CASSILVASEAFF	TGTGCCAGTAGTATATTGGTCGCCAGTGAAGCTTTCTTT
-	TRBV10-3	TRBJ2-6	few	CAISGPGNGANVLTF	TGTGCCATCAGCGGCCCAGGGAATGGGGCCAACGTCCTGACTTTC
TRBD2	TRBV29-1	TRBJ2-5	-	CSVPSGTSGGLRTQYF	TGCAGCGTCCCAAGTGGGACTAGCGGGGGACTCCGGACCCAGTACTTC
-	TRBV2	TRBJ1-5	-	CASSVGLVFRPQHF	TGTGCCAGCAGTGTAGGGTTGGTTTTTCGGCCCCAGCATTTT
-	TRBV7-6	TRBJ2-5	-	CASSLGSWAQYF	TGTGCCAGCAGCTTAGGGTCTTGGGCCCAGTACTTC
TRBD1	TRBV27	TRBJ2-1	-	CASCTGTAYNEQFF	TGTGCCAGCTGCACCGGGACAGCATACAATGAGCAGTTCTTC